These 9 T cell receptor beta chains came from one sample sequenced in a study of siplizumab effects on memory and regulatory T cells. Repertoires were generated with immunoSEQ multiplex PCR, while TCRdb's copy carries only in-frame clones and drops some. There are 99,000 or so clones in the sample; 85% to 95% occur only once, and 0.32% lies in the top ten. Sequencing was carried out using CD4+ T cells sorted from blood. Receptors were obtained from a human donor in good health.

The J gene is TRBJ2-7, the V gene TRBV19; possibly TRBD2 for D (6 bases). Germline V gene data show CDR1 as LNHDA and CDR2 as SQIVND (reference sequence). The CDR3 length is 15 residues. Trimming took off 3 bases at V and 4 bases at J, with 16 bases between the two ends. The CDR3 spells CASSIGHGAGYEQYF. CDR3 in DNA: TGTGCCAGTAGTATCGGACATGGGGCGGGATACGAGCAGTACTTC.

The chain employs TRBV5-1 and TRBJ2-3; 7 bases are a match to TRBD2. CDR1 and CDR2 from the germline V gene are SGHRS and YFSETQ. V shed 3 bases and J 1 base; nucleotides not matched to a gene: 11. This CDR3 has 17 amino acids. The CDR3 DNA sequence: TGCGCCAGCAGCTGGGGGGTCACTAGCGAACGCACAGATACGCAGTATTTT. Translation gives CASSWGVTSERTDTQYF.

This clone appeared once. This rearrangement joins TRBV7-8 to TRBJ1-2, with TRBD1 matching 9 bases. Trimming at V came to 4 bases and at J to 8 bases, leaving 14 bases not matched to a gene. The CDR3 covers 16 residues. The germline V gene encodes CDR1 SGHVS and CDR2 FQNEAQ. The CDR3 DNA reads TGTGCCAGCAGCTCCAGACCGGGACAGGGATATGAAGGCTACACCTTC. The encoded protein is CASSSRPGQGYEGYTF.

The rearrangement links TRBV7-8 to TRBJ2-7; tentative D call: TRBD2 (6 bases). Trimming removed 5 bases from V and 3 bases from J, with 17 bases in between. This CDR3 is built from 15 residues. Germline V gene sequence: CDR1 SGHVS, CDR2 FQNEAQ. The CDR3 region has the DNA TGTGCCAGCAGCCCCACGGGGACTTGGAGCTACGAGCAGTACTTC. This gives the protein CASSPTGTWSYEQYF.

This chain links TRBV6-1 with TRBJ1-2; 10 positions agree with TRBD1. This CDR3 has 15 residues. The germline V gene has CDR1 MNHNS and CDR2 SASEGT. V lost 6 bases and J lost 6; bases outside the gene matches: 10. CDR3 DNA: TGTGCCAGCAGGCAAGGAGGACAGGGGGGAAATGGCTACACCTTC. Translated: CASRQGGQGGNGYTF.

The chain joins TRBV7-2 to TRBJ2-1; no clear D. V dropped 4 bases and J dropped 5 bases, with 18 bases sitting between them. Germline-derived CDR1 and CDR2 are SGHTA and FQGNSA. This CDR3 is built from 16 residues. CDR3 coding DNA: TGTGCCAGCAGCTCAGTTTTCGAGAACAGTAACAATGAGCAGTTCTTC. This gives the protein CASSSVFENSNNEQFF.

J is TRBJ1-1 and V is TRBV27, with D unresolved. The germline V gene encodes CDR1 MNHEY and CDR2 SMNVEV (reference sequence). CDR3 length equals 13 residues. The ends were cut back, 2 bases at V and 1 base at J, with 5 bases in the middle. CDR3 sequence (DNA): TGTGCCAGCAGTTTAATTGGGAACACTGAAGCTTTCTTT. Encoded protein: CASSLIGNTEAFF.

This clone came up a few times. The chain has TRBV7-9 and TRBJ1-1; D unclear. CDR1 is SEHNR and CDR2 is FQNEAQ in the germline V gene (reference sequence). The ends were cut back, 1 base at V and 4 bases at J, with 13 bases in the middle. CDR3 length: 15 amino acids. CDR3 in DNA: TGTGCCAGCAGCTTAGAATTCGGAGCGACCACTGAAGCTTTCTTT. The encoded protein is CASSLEFGATTEAFF.

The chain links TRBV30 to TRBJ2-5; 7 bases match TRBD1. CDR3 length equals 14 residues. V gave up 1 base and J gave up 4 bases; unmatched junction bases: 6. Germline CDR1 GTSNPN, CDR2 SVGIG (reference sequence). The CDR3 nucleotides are TGTGCCTGGAGTGAGCCGGGACAGAGAGAGACCCAGTACTTC. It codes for CAWSEPGQRETQYF. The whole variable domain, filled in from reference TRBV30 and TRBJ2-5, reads SQTIHQWPATLVQPVGSPLSLECTVEGTSNPNLYWYRQAAGRGLQLLFYSVGIGQISSEVPQNLSASRPQDRQFILSSKKLLLSDSGFYLCAWSEPGQRETQYFGPGTRLLVL.